These 32 T cell receptor beta chains were all obtained from the same sample, sequenced in a study of shared clonotypes between healthy human individuals. Libraries were prepared by immunoSEQ multiplex PCR; TCRdb keeps only in-frame clonotypes and omits some of them. This sample has about 1 million clones, with around 74% found just once. Sequences were obtained from memory CD4+ T cells sorted from blood. The subset: CD45RA-negative fraction. The receptors derive from a man between 18 and 29 years old in good health.

The sample holds a few counts of this clone. This sample also contains other DNA sequences that code for the same CDR3. The CDR3 coding sequence is TGTGCCAGCAGTTTAGGGCGAGCCAAAAACATTCAGTACTTC. Protein product: CASSLGRAKNIQYF. This rearrangement joins TRBV27 to TRBJ2-4; D is uncertain. This CDR3 spans 14 amino acids. Germline V lookup: CDR1 MNHEY, CDR2 SMNVEV (reference sequence). Trimming took off 2 bases at V and 0 bases at J, with 5 bases between the two ends.

This clone was counted ten times or more. The chain carries TRBV9 and TRBJ2-5; TRBD2 might be the D (5 bases). This CDR3 has 14 amino acids. Germline V lookup: CDR1 SGDLS, CDR2 YYNGEE. V was pared by 1 base and J by 4 bases, with 11 bases between. The chain's CDR3 is CASSVTPAGETQYF. The CDR3 DNA is TGTGCCAGCAGCGTAACCCCCGCGGGAGAGACCCAGTACTTC. The full variable domain, in which reference TRBV9 and TRBJ2-5 provide the parts outside the CDR3, is DSGVTQTPKHLITATGQRVTLRCSPRSGDLSVYWYQQSLDQGLQFLIQYYNGEERAKGNILERFSAQQFPDLHSELNLSSLELGDSALYFCASSVTPAGETQYFGPGTRLLVL.

The chain is built from TRBV30 and TRBJ2-3; 8 bases agree with TRBD2. V lost 2 bases, J lost 8 bases, and 12 bases stayed unmatched. Per germline, CDR1 GTSNPN and CDR2 SVGIG (reference sequence). This CDR3 is 15 amino acids long. CDR3: CAWSPHSGAGGTQYF. CDR3 DNA: TGTGCCTGGAGTCCGCATAGCGGGGCCGGGGGTACGCAGTATTTT.

The chain links TRBV10-3 to TRBJ2-2; 9 bases agree with TRBD2. The CDR3 runs to 16 residues. V gave up 3 bases and J gave up 5 bases; unmatched junction bases: 7. Germline CDR1 is ENHRY and CDR2 is SYGVKD. The CDR3 is CAISDFQGLATGELFF. CDR3 coding DNA: TGTGCCATCAGTGACTTTCAGGGACTAGCAACCGGGGAGCTGTTTTTT.

V usage is TRBV10-2 and J usage is TRBJ1-1, with D unclear. V lost 2 bases and J lost 2, with 18 bases in between. Germline V gene lookup returns CDR1 WSHSY and CDR2 SAAADI. This CDR3 contains 17 residues. In DNA, the CDR3 is TGCGCCAGCAGTGAGATACGCGTCTGGCAGTTTAACACTGAAGCTTTCTTT. This gives the protein CASSEIRVWQFNTEAFF.

The rearrangement links TRBV6-1 to TRBJ1-1; D gene unclear. The CDR3 totals 13 residues. Germline-derived CDR1 and CDR2 are MNHNS and SASEGT. V was trimmed by 7 bases and J by 1 base, leaving 10 bases between them. DNA for the CDR3: TGTGCCAGCATTAGGCCTCGGAACACTGAAGCTTTCTTT. Translated, it gives CASIRPRNTEAFF.

The chain employs TRBV7-8 and TRBJ1-1; D is possibly TRBD1 (5 bases). Germline lookup yields CDR1 SGHVS and CDR2 FQNEAQ. The CDR3 extends over 15 amino acids. V lost 5 bases and J 5 bases, leaving 18 bases between the germline ends. For the CDR3, the DNA is TGTGCCAGCAGCGTAAATTGGGGGTTTCGAACTGAAGCTTTCTTT. Protein product: CASSVNWGFRTEAFF.

A word on this clone: This same CDR3 is encoded by further DNA sequences in the sample. The CDR3 sequence: CASSPPGQGYEQYF. For the CDR3, the DNA is TGTGCCAGCTCACCTCCGGGACAGGGCTACGAGCAGTACTTC. The J gene is TRBJ2-7, the V gene TRBV18, with 9 bases that match TRBD1. The germline V gene has CDR1 KGHSH and CDR2 LQKENI. This CDR3 comprises 14 residues. The V segment lost 3 bases and the J segment 3 bases; nucleotides outside the gene matches: 3.

The V and J genes are TRBV19 and TRBJ2-2; 8 positions match TRBD1. The germline gives CDR1 LNHDA, CDR2 SQIVND (reference sequence). V lost 1 base to trimming and J lost 4 bases; unmatched junction nucleotides: 2. This CDR3 comprises 15 residues. CDR3 nucleotides: TGTGCCAGTAGTATAGGGGGGACAGGCACCGGGGAGCTGTTTTTT. It codes for CASSIGGTGTGELFF.

This clone was recorded a few times. CDR3 protein: CASSLEPSGVNTGELFF. CDR3 coding DNA: TGTGCCAGCAGCTTAGAACCTAGCGGGGTCAACACCGGGGAGCTGTTTTTT. The chain is built from TRBV7-9 and TRBJ2-2; TRBD2 aligns across 9 bases. The length of the CDR3 is 17 residues. In germline, CDR1 is SEHNR, CDR2 FQNEAQ (reference sequence). V dropped 1 base and J dropped 2; count of bases not matched to a gene: 5.

Only one count was recorded for this clone. The chain links TRBV2 to TRBJ2-5, with TRBD1 matching 9 bases. J was trimmed by 5 bases and V by 7 bases; bases with no gene match: 8. Germline V gene sequence: CDR1 SNHLY, CDR2 FYNNEI. CDR3 length: 14 amino acids. The CDR3 coding sequence is TGTGCCAGCATCTCACAGGGGGCATGGGAGACCCAGTACTTC. It encodes CASISQGAWETQYF.

This clone was seen more than once but under ten times. This rearrangement joins TRBV7-3 to TRBJ1-6; no firm D call. Germline CDR1 and CDR2: SGHTA and FQGTGA. Trimming removed 4 bases from V and 8 bases from J, with 9 bases in between. This CDR3 contains 13 residues. In nucleotides, the CDR3 is TGTGCCAGCAGCTCCACATGGGATTCACCCCTCCACTTT. Translation gives CASSSTWDSPLHF. The full variable domain, rest sourced from reference TRBV7-3 and TRBJ1-6, is GAGVSQTPSNKVTEKGKYVELRCDPISGHTALYWYRQSLGQGPEFLIYFQGTGAADDSGLPNDRFFAVRPEGSVSTLKIQRTERGDSAVYLCASSSTWDSPLHFGNGTRLTVT.

The chain uses TRBV5-1 and TRBJ2-7, with 12 bases identical to TRBD2. This CDR3 region has 19 residues. CDR1 is SGHRS and CDR2 is YFSETQ in the germline V gene. The ends lost 2 bases at V and 2 bases at J; junction bases unmatched: 14. CDR3 DNA: TGCGCCAGCAGCTTTCGGACTAGCGGGGATGTGTCGGACCCCTACGAGCAGTACTTC. As protein: CASSFRTSGDVSDPYEQYF.

This chain uses TRBV2 with TRBJ2-7; tentative D call: TRBD1 (7 bases). This CDR3 region has 13 residues. V lost 4 bases to trimming and J lost 6 bases, with 13 bases between them. Per the germline V gene, CDR1 is SNHLY and CDR2 is FYNNEI. CDR3: CASSGPGGPEQYF. CDR3 coding DNA: TGTGCCAGCAGTGGGCCAGGGGGGCCCGAGCAGTACTTC.

In DNA, the CDR3 is TGTGCCAGCAGTGACGGGGTTGGCTACACCTTC. The encoded protein is CASSDGVGYTF. The V call is TRBV6-1, the J call TRBJ1-2; D gene uncertain. Per the germline V gene, CDR1 is MNHNS and CDR2 is SASEGT. Deletions cut 3 bases from V and 7 bases from J, with 6 bases between. This CDR3 spans 11 amino acids.

The genes are TRBV7-9 and TRBJ1-2, with D possibly TRBD1 on 5 matching bases. Germline loops: CDR1 SEHNR, CDR2 FQNEAQ (reference sequence). The CDR3 length is 15 residues. Trimming took off 5 bases at V and 4 bases at J, with 17 bases between the two ends. In DNA form, the CDR3 reads TGTGCCAGCAGCGAGAGAGAGACAGCCAGCTATGGCTACACCTTC. The encoded protein is CASSERETASYGYTF.

The chain has TRBV5-8 and TRBJ1-2; D possibly corresponds to TRBD1 (5 bases). V was shortened by 3 bases and J by 1 base, with 16 bases between the two germline ends. Germline CDR1 is SGHTS and CDR2 is YDEGEE. This CDR3 comprises 16 residues. CDR3 DNA sequence: TGTGCCAGCAGCTCCCTTTGGACAACATTTAACTATGGCTACACCTTC. This gives the protein CASSSLWTTFNYGYTF.

The genes are TRBV11-2 and TRBJ1-2; D not certain. Trimming left V 4 bases short and J 1 base short, with 4 bases between. This CDR3 is 12 amino acids long. Germline V gene data show CDR1 as SGHAT and CDR2 as FQNNGV. The CDR3 nucleotides are TGTGCCAGCAGCTCCGGTAACTATGGCTACACCTTC. Translation gives CASSSGNYGYTF.

CDR3 protein: CASSSGGTGTRTEAFF. CDR3 DNA sequence: TGCGCCAGCAGCTCGGGAGGGACAGGAACGCGAACTGAAGCTTTCTTT. The chain has TRBV5-1 and TRBJ1-1; 8 bases fit TRBD1. J lost 5 bases, V lost 3 bases, and 12 bases had no gene match. CDR3 length: 16 amino acids. Germline CDR1 SGHRS, CDR2 YFSETQ.

In nucleotides, the CDR3 is TGCAGCGTTGACGGGACTAGCGGGAGGACCTACGAGCAGTACTTC. Encoded protein: CSVDGTSGRTYEQYF. The rearrangement joins TRBV29-1 to TRBJ2-7, with TRBD2 matching over 15 bases. J gave up 2 bases and V 3 bases, and 2 bases lay outside the gene matches. Germline V gives CDR1 SQVTM, CDR2 ANQGSEA. The CDR3 length is 15 residues.

This clone was detected a few times. The rearrangement uses TRBV7-2 and TRBJ1-3; a possible D gene is TRBD1 (5 bases). This CDR3 region has 13 residues. Germline CDR1 reads SGHTA; CDR2 reads FQGNSA. V dropped 6 bases and J dropped 3 bases, with 9 bases sitting between them. CDR3 residues: CASSKGHGNTIYF. The CDR3 bases are TGTGCCAGCAGTAAGGGGCATGGAAACACCATATATTTT. Using reference TRBV7-2 and TRBJ1-3 for the parts outside the CDR3, the full variable domain is GAGVSQSPSNKVTEKGKDVELRCDPISGHTALYWYRQSLGQGLEFLIYFQGNSAPDKSGLPSDRFSAERTGGSVSTLTIQRTQQEDSAVYLCASSKGHGNTIYFGEGSWLTVV.

The J gene is TRBJ2-7, the V gene TRBV5-1; D is possibly TRBD2 (5 bases). Germline V gives CDR1 SGHRS, CDR2 YFSETQ. Trimming stripped 3 bases from V and 0 bases from J, with 10 bases between. The CDR3 is 14 amino acids. CDR3: CASSSRTGSYEQYF. DNA of the CDR3: TGCGCCAGCAGCTCCCGGACTGGCTCCTACGAGCAGTACTTC.

The CDR3 here is CASSSGTSAYEQYF. The DNA of the CDR3 is TGCGCCAGCAGCTCCGGGACTTCGGCTTACGAGCAGTACTTC. The chain carries TRBV5-1 and TRBJ2-7, with a possible D match to TRBD2 (6 bases). V lost 3 bases, J lost 4 bases, and 14 bases lay in between. The CDR3 sequence is 14 residues long. Germline CDR1 and CDR2: SGHRS and YFSETQ.

Comment on this clone: Other DNA variants within this sample encode the same CDR3. V is TRBV5-1 and J is TRBJ2-5; TRBD2 is a possible D gene (5 bases). In germline, CDR1 is SGHRS, CDR2 YFSETQ. The V end lost 2 bases, the J end lost 5 bases, and 10 bases lay between the germline ends. The CDR3 length is 13 residues. The chain's CDR3 is CASSLGSGETQYF. The DNA for the CDR3 is TGCGCCAGCAGCTTAGGTTCGGGGGAGACCCAGTACTTC.

Concerning this clone: This may be a read error, as it is one base from a much larger clone. This sample also contains other DNA sequences that code for the same CDR3. The chain joins TRBV7-2 to TRBJ2-7, with D possibly TRBD2 on 6 matching bases. The CDR3 length is 13 residues. Trimming removed 0 bases at V and 4 bases at J, with 7 bases between. Germline V gives CDR1 SGHTA, CDR2 FQGNSA. The CDR3 DNA reads TGTGCCAGCAGCTTAGCGGGGGGATACGAGCAGTACTTC. The encoded protein is CASSLAGGYEQYF.

There are many counts of this clone. Other nucleotide sequences from this sample produce the same CDR3. CDR3 sequence: CASSLLAGGPDEQFF. The CDR3 nucleotides read TGTGCCAGCAGCTTATTAGCGGGGGGGCCCGATGAGCAGTTCTTC. The genes are TRBV5-6 and TRBJ2-1; 11 bases fit TRBD2. CDR1 is SGHDT and CDR2 is YYEEEE in the germline V gene. V lost 2 bases to trimming and J lost 8 bases; unmatched junction nucleotides: 6. This CDR3 has 15 residues. Full variable domain (rest looked up from reference TRBV5-6 and TRBJ2-1): DAGVTQSPTHLIKTRGQQVTLRCSPKSGHDTVSWYQQALGQGPQFIFQYYEEEERQRGNFPDRFSGHQFPNYSSELNVNALLLGDSALYLCASSLLAGGPDEQFFGPGTRLTVL.

The V gene is TRBV6-1, the J gene TRBJ2-5, with D maybe TRBD2 (7 bases). In germline, CDR1 is MNHNS, CDR2 SASEGT. The CDR3 has 14 amino acids. Trimming took 3 bases from V and 5 from J, leaving 13 bases between them. The CDR3 loop is CASSDRGGPETQYF. For the CDR3, the DNA is TGTGCCAGCAGTGATAGGGGGGGGCCGGAGACCCAGTACTTC.

On this clone: Other nucleotide sequences in the sample specify the same CDR3. The chain is built from TRBV9 and TRBJ2-2; TRBD1 or TRBD2 may be the D gene (5 bases each). Germline CDR1 reads SGDLS; CDR2 reads YYNGEE. V lost 0 bases, J lost 1 base, and 7 bases lay in between. CDR3 length: 15 amino acids. CDR3 region: CASSVEGRNTGELFF. The CDR3, as DNA: TGTGCCAGCAGCGTAGAGGGGAGGAACACCGGGGAGCTGTTTTTT.

This clone was found once. The V and J genes are TRBV27 and TRBJ2-2; D call uncertain. CDR1 is MNHEY, CDR2 SMNVEV, per germline (reference sequence). CDR3 length equals 14 residues. V lost 3 bases and J 10 bases, leaving 15 bases between the germline ends. The CDR3 sequence is CASSFYTSNLELFF. The CDR3 DNA follows: TGTGCCAGCAGTTTTTACACCTCGAACTTGGAGCTGTTTTTT.

The rearrangement uses TRBV9 and TRBJ2-7; D remains unclear. CDR1 is SGDLS and CDR2 is YYNGEE in the germline V gene. The CDR3 length is 14 residues. Trimming took 4 bases from V and 4 from J, leaving 15 bases between them. The CDR3 region has the DNA TGTGCCAGCAGCCCTGGGGTAGCTGCGTACGAGCAGTACTTC. It yields the protein CASSPGVAAYEQYF. The variable domain in full, with the rest retrieved from reference TRBV9 and TRBJ2-7, is DSGVTQTPKHLITATGQRVTLRCSPRSGDLSVYWYQQSLDQGLQFLIQYYNGEERAKGNILERFSAQQFPDLHSELNLSSLELGDSALYFCASSPGVAAYEQYFGPGTRLTVT.

The V call is TRBV11-2, the J call TRBJ1-5, with D hard to call. The CDR3 covers 13 residues. Germline loops: CDR1 SGHAT, CDR2 FQNNGV. V shed 5 bases and J shed 7 bases, with 12 bases lying between them. The CDR3 DNA sequence: TGTGCCAGCAGCCGTCTCGACGGCCAGCCCCAGCATTTT. Translated, it gives CASSRLDGQPQHF.

The genes are TRBV27 and TRBJ2-6, with D maybe TRBD2 (6 bases). CDR3 length: 18 amino acids. The germline V and J ends were trimmed by 7 bases and 3 bases, with 22 bases remaining between them. Germline CDR1 and CDR2: MNHEY and SMNVEV (reference sequence). The CDR3: CASKFKGGGKVGANVLTF. The CDR3 DNA reads TGTGCCAGCAAGTTTAAGGGAGGCGGCAAGGTTGGGGCCAACGTCCTGACTTTC.